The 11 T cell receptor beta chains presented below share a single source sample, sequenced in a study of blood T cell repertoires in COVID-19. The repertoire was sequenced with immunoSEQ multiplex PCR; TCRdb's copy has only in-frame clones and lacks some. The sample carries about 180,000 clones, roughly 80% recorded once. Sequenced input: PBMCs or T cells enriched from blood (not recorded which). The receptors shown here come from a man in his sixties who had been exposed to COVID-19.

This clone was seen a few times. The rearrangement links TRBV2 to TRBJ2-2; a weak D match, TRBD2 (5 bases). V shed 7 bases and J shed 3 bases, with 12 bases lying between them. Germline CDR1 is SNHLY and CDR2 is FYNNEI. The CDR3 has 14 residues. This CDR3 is CASTLDFYTGELFF. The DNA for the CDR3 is TGTGCCAGCACCCTGGACTTCTACACCGGGGAGCTGTTTTTT.

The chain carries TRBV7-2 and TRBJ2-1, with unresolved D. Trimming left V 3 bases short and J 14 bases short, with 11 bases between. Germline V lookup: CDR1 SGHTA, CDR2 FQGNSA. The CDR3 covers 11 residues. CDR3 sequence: CASSFGSVKFF. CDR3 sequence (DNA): TGTGCCAGCAGCTTCGGTTCGGTCAAGTTCTTC.

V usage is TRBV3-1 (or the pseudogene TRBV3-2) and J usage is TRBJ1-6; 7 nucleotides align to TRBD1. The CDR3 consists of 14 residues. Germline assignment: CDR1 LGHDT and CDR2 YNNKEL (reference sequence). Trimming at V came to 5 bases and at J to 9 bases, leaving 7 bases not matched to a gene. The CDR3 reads CASSETGFGSPLHF. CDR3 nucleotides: TGTGCCAGCAGCGAGACAGGGTTCGGTTCACCCCTCCACTTT.

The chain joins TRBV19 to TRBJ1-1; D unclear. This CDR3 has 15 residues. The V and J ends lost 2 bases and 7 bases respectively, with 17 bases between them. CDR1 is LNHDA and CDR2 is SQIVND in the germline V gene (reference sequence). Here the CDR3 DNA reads TGTGCCAGTAGTATACGGGGTCAGGATAGTTTTGAAGCTTTCTTT. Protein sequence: CASSIRGQDSFEAFF.

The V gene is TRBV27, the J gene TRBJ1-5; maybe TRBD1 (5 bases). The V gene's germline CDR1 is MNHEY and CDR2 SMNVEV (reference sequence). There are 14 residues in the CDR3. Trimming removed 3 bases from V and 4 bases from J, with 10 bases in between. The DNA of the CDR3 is TGTGCCAGCAGTTTTGGGGGGATGAATCAGCCCCAGCATTTT. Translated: CASSFGGMNQPQHF.

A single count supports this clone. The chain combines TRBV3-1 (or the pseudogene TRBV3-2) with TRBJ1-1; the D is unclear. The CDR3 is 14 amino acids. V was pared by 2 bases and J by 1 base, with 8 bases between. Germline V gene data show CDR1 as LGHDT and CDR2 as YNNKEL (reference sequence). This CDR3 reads CASSQLSKNTEAFF. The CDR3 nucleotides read TGTGCCAGCAGCCAACTATCAAAGAACACTGAAGCTTTCTTT.

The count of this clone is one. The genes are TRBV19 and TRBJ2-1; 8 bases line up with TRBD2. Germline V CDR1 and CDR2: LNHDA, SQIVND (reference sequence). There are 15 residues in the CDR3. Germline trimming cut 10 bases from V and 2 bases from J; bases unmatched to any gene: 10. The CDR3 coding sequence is TGTGCCACTTCTAGCGGGTTGACGACCTACAATGAGCAGTTCTTC. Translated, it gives CATSSGLTTYNEQFF.

The CDR3, as DNA: TGTGCCAGCAGTCCAGGGACAGTCAATCAGCCCCAGCATTTT. This encodes CASSPGTVNQPQHF. The chain joins TRBV27 to TRBJ1-5; 7 bases agree with TRBD1. Trimming at V came to 5 bases and at J to 3 bases, leaving 4 bases not matched to a gene. The CDR3 is 14 residues long. Germline V CDR1 and CDR2: MNHEY, SMNVEV (reference sequence).

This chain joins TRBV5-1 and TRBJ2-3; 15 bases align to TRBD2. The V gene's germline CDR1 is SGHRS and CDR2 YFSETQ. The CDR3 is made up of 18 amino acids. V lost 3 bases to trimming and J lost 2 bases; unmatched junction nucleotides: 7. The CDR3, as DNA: TGCGCCAGCAGCTCGGGACTAGCGGGAGGCGGATCCACAGATACGCAGTATTTT. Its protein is CASSSGLAGGGSTDTQYF.

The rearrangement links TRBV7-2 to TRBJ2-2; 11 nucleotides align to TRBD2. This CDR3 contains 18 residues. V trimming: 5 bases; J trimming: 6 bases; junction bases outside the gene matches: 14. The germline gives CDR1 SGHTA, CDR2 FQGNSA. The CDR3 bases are TGTGCCAGCAGCCCAGTCGGTCCTAGCGGGAGGTCCCCCGGGGAGCTGTTTTTT. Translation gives CASSPVGPSGRSPGELFF.

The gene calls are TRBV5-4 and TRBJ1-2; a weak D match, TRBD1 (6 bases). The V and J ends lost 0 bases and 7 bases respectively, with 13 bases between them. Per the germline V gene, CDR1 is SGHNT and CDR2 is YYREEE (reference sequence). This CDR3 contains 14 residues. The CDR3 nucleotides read TGTGCCAGCAGCTTGGTAGGGGGTGGGCTTGGCTACACCTTC. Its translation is CASSLVGGGLGYTF.